These T cell receptor beta chains were read from a single sample in a study of vaccination effects on CD4 cells after COVID-19. These receptors lack a known antigen. Data came from immunoSEQ multiplex PCR; TCRdb stores just in-frame clones and leaves some out. The sample gives about 57,000 clones, around 84% of which show up once; roughly 4.2% is in the top ten. The input for sequencing was CD4+ T cells from PBMCs cultured without peptide, taken after COVID-19 vaccination. The receptors were gathered from a human donor who received a COVID-19 vaccine. Both conserved end residues are part of each CDR3. Expanded clones are given a class, and other clones once, few, many or no size at all.

>NA|TRBJ2-3|TRBV5-4
CASSRTLTDTQYF
>NA|TRBJ2-1|TRBV9
CASSVGTSGGFTIQFF
>NA|TRBJ2-5|TRBV7-3
CASSLEGTALQETQYF
>NA|TRBJ2-5|TRBV9
CASSARTGAQETQYF
>NA|TRBJ1-2|TRBV19
CASTPGRAGYTF
>NA|TRBJ2-1|TRBV4-1
CASSPQQGEPYNEQFF
>NA|TRBJ1-4|TRBV10-1
CASSEAGDPLGTNEKLFF
>few|TRBJ1-2|TRBV2
CASSPTRGYTF
>NA|TRBJ2-7|TRBV6-5
CASSPQGSPSYEQYF
>NA|TRBJ2-7|TRBV9
CASTEGGGVGVYEQYF
>NA|TRBJ2-7|TRBV7-9
CASSPTDNVGGEQYF
>NA|TRBJ2-3|TRBV7-6
CASSLSYSGGGLDTQYF
>NA|TRBJ2-2|TRBV9
CASPPRDPNTANTGELFF
>NA|TRBJ2-3|TRBV6-5
CASSYSWRADTQYF
>NA|TRBJ2-5|TRBV3-1/TRBV3-2
CASSQGGRQETQYF
>NA|TRBJ1-1|TRBV18
CASGVMNTEAFF
>NA|TRBJ1-2|TRBV27
CASSLRRGYGYTF
>NA|TRBJ1-1|TRBV9
CASSPRAFTEAFF
>NA|TRBJ2-1|TRBV7-9
CASSLGTGANEQFF
>NA|TRBJ1-5|TRBV30
CAWSRTYSNQPQHF
>once|TRBJ2-2|TRBV19
CASSTTGELFF
>NA|TRBJ2-2|TRBV19
CASSPRTKNTGELFF
>few|TRBJ2-7|TRBV7-8
CASSSLERGSTHEQYF
>NA|TRBJ2-1|TRBV7-9
CASSFSGGEQFF
>NA|TRBJ1-1|TRBV20-1
CSASGGTGGYTEAFF
>NA|TRBJ2-2|TRBV28
CASSLAGGSTGELFF
>NA|TRBJ2-7|TRBV6-5
CASRAGTPYEQYF
>few|TRBJ1-4|TRBV4-1
CASSLWPGQEEKLFF
>NA|TRBJ2-1|TRBV28
CASSSHLGQGLNNEQFF
>NA|TRBJ1-1|TRBV5-1
CASSFGERTEAFF
>NA|TRBJ2-7|TRBV27
CASTITPQQVYEQYF
>NA|TRBJ2-4|TRBV18
CASSLGRGAGPRDIQYF
>NA|TRBJ1-4|TRBV5-1
CASSLQADNEKLFF
>NA|TRBJ2-5|TRBV3-1/TRBV3-2
CASSQAGETQYF
>NA|TRBJ2-2|TRBV9
CASSVSSGGQGTGELFF
>few|TRBJ2-2|TRBV28
CASSLGGWGLAETGELFF
>NA|TRBJ1-5|TRBV7-8
CASSTGRDRVYNQPQHF
>few|TRBJ1-5|TRBV6-5
CASSYSWRNLQPQHF
>NA|TRBJ1-1|TRBV7-8
CASSFDRGWNTEAFF
>NA|TRBJ2-7|TRBV27
CASSFLPRAGGYEQYF
>NA|TRBJ1-6|TRBV30
CAWRGQGAGSPLHF
>once|TRBJ1-2|TRBV5-1
CASSLALDGYGYTF
>NA|TRBJ2-5|TRBV2
CASSRLAGAIGGTQYF
>NA|TRBJ2-7|TRBV28
CASSLSFGQGYYEQYF
>NA|TRBJ2-3|TRBV6-2/TRBV6-3
CASSWDSGGDTQYF
>NA|TRBJ1-1|TRBV7-8
CASSINRNTEAFF
>NA|TRBJ2-2|TRBV3-1/TRBV3-2
CASSPRWYPGTGELFF
>NA|TRBJ1-5|TRBV29-1
CSVGQVNQPQHF
>NA|TRBJ1-5|TRBV24-1
CATPHGGQPQHF
>NA|TRBJ2-7|TRBV27
CASRPGLAGTSSYEQYF
>NA|TRBJ1-1|TRBV27
CASSLGQGGFRNTEAFF
>few|TRBJ1-5|TRBV29-1
CSVLVGAAGQPQHF
>few|TRBJ1-5|TRBV5-1
CASSSLPGEGQPQHF
>NA|TRBJ2-3|TRBV10-3
CAIKRLAEVTDTQYF
>NA|TRBJ1-2|TRBV12-3/TRBV12-4
CASSSTPYGYTF
>NA|TRBJ2-2|TRBV7-2
CASRTGTGRTGELFF